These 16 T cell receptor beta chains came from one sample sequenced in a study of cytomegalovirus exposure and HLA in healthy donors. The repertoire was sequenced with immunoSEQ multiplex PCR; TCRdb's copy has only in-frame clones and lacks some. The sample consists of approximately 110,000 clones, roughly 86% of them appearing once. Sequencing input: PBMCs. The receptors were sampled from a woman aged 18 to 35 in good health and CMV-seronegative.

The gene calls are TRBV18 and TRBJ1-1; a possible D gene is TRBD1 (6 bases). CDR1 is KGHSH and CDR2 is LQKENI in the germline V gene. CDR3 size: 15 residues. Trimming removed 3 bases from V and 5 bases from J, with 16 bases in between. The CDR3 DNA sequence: TGTGCCAGCTCACCGTTGGGGGCGGAGAGGACTGAAGCTTTCTTT. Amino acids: CASSPLGAERTEAFF.

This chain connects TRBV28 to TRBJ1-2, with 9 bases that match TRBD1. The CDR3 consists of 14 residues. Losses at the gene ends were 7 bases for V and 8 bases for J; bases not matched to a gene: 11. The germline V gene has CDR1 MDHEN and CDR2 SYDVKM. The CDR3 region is CASNNTTGGAGYTF. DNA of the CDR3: TGTGCCAGCAACAACACGACAGGGGGAGCGGGCTACACCTTC.

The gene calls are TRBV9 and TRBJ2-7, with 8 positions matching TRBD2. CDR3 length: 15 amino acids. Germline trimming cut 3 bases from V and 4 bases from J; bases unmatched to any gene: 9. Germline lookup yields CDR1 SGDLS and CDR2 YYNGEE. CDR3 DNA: TGTGCCAGCAGCGCCACGGGGGGGGCTGGGTACGAGCAGTACTTC. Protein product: CASSATGGAGYEQYF.

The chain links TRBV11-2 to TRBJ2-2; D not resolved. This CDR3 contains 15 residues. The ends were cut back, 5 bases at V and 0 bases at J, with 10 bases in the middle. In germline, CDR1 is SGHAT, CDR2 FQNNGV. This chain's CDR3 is CASSPSRANTGELFF. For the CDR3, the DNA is TGTGCCAGCAGCCCGAGTAGAGCGAACACCGGGGAGCTGTTTTTT. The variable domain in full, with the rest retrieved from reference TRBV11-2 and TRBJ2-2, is EAGVAQSPRYKIIEKRQSVAFWCNPISGHATLYWYQQILGQGPKLLIQFQNNGVVDDSQLPKDRFSAERLKGVDSTLKIQPAKLEDSAVYLCASSPSRANTGELFFGEGSRLTVL.

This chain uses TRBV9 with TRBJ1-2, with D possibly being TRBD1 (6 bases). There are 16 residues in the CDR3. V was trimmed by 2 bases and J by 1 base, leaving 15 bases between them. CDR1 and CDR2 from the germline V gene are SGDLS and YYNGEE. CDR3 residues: CASSVGLTGHNYGYTF. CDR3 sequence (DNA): TGTGCCAGCAGCGTCGGGCTGACAGGCCATAACTATGGCTACACCTTC.

The CDR3 DNA sequence: TGTGCCAGCTCAGTACAGGGTGGCCTCTACAATGAGCAGTTCTTC. Translated: CASSVQGGLYNEQFF. V usage is TRBV18 and J usage is TRBJ2-1, with D perhaps matching TRBD1 (6 bases). The CDR3 spans 15 residues. Germline-derived CDR1 and CDR2 are KGHSH and LQKENI. V was cut by 5 bases and J by 3 bases, with 14 bases left in between.

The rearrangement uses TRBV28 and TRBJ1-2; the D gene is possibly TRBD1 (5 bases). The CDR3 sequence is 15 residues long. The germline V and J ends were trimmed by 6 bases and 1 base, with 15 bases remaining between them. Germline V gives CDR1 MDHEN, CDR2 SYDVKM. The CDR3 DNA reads TGTGCCAGCAGACCAGGTGGGGGGGGTAACTATGGCTACACCTTC. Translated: CASRPGGGGNYGYTF.

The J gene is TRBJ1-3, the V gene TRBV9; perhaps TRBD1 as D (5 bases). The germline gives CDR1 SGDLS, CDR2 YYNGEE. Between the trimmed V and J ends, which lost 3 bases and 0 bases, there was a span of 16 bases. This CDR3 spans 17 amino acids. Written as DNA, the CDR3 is TGTGCCAGCAGCGCGGGAAGCGGGGGGGGCTCTGGAAACACCATATATTTT. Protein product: CASSAGSGGGSGNTIYF.

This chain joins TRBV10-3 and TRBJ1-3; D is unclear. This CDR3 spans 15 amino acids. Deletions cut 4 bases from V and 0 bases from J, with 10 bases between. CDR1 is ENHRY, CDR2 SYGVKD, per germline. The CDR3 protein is CAISGTEASGNTIYF. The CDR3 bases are TGTGCCATCAGTGGGACGGAGGCCTCTGGAAACACCATATATTTT.

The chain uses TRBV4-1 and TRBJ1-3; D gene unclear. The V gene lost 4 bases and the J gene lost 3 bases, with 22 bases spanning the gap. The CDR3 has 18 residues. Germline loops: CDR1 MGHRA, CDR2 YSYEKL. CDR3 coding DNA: TGCGCCAGCAGCCTAAATTTTATGCGGGTTCGTGGTGGAAACACCATATATTTT. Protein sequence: CASSLNFMRVRGGNTIYF.

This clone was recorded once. Written as DNA, the CDR3 is TGTGCCAGCAGTTCAGGGGAGACCCAGTACTTC. Amino acid sequence: CASSSGETQYF. The V and J genes are TRBV6-1 and TRBJ2-5; D is perhaps TRBD1 (5 bases). V lost 5 bases and J lost 5, with 6 bases in between. Germline V CDR1 and CDR2: MNHNS, SASEGT. The CDR3 length is 11 residues.

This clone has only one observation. The CDR3 protein is CASSQGQGGGQETQYF. The CDR3 DNA follows: TGTGCCAGCAGCCAGGGACAGGGGGGGGGCCAAGAGACCCAGTACTTC. The J gene is TRBJ2-5, the V gene TRBV11-2; 11 nucleotides line up with TRBD1. Germline V gene lookup returns CDR1 SGHAT and CDR2 FQNNGV. V trimming: 5 bases; J trimming: 1 base; junction bases outside the gene matches: 6. The CDR3 is 16 amino acids. Full variable domain (rest looked up from reference TRBV11-2 and TRBJ2-5): EAGVAQSPRYKIIEKRQSVAFWCNPISGHATLYWYQQILGQGPKLLIQFQNNGVVDDSQLPKDRFSAERLKGVDSTLKIQPAKLEDSAVYLCASSQGQGGGQETQYFGPGTRLLVL.

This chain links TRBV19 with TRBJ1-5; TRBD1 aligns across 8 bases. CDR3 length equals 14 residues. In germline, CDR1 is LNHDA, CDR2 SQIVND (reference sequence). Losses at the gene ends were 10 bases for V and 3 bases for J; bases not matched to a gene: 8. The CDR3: CAISDRGYNQPQHF. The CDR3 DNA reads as TGTGCCATCTCTGACAGGGGCTACAATCAGCCCCAGCATTTT.

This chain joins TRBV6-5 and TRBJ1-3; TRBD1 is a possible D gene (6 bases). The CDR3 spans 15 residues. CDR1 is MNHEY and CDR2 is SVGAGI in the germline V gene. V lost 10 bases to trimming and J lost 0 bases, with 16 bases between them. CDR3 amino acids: CATARDTVSGNTIYF. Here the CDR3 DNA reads TGTGCCACCGCGAGGGACACTGTCTCTGGAAACACCATATATTTT.

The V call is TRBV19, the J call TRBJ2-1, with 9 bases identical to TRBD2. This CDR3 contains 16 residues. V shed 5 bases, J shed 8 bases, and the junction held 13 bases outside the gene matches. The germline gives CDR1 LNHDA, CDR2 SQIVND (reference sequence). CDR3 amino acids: CASSLTLAGYPHEQFF. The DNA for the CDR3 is TGTGCCAGTAGTTTAACCCTAGCGGGATACCCGCATGAGCAGTTCTTC.

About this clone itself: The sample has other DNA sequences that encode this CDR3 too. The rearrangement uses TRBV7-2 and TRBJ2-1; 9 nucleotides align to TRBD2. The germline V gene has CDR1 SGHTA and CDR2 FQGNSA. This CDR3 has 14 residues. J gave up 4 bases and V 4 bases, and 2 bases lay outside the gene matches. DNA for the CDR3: TGTGCCAGCAGCTCTCTAGCGGGGTACAATGAGCAGTTCTTC. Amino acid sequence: CASSSLAGYNEQFF.